Below, 19 T cell receptor beta chains from the same sample are listed, as sequenced in a study of technical replicates of blood from a handful of donors. Only in-frame clones appear in the TCRdb table, and some are missing; sequencing was by immunoSEQ multiplex PCR. Of around 70,000 clones listed, approximately 95% are singletons. The sample was T cells isolated from PBMCs. The receptors stem from a human donor in good health.

The genes are TRBV6-5 and TRBJ2-7; D remains unclear. Trimming cost V 6 bases and J 4 bases, with 19 bases left between them. The CDR3 covers 15 residues. Germline lookup yields CDR1 MNHEY and CDR2 SVGAGI. The CDR3 DNA sequence: TGTGCCAGCAGGACCACGCCGGCAGGCGCGTACGAGCAGTACTTC. Encoded protein: CASRTTPAGAYEQYF.

The chain combines TRBV5-1 with TRBJ1-5; D uncertain. Trimming pared 4 bases from V and 4 bases from J, leaving 15 bases between. CDR1 and CDR2 (germline): SGHRS, YFSETQ. The CDR3 has 15 amino acids. The CDR3 bases are TGCGCCAGCAGCCTGGATGGGAGCTGGAATCAGCCCCAGCATTTT. The encoded protein is CASSLDGSWNQPQHF.

This rearrangement joins TRBV7-8 to TRBJ2-7; 10 bases match TRBD2. V was pared by 5 bases and J by 7 bases, with 17 bases of the junction left unmatched. The germline V gene encodes CDR1 SGHVS and CDR2 FQNEAQ. This CDR3 is built from 17 residues. DNA for the CDR3: TGTGCCAGCAGCGAAAAGTGGAGCGGGGGGGTACTGCGGGAGCAGTACTTC. As protein: CASSEKWSGGVLREQYF. The full variable domain, completed using reference TRBV7-8 and TRBJ2-7, is GAGVSQSPRYKVAKRGQDVALRCDPISGHVSLFWYQQALGQGPEFLTYFQNEAQLDKSGLPSDRFFAERPEGSVSTLKIQRTQQEDSAVYLCASSEKWSGGVLREQYFGPGTRLTVT.

V and J are TRBV15 and TRBJ2-7; weak D call: TRBD1 (6 bases). There are 15 residues in the CDR3. V lost 1 base, J lost 2 bases, and 12 bases lay in between. Germline V gene lookup returns CDR1 LNHNV and CDR2 YYDKDF (reference sequence). CDR3 coding DNA: TGTGCCACCAGCAGAGCATCGGGACAAGCCTACGAGCAGTACTTC. The encoded protein is CATSRASGQAYEQYF.

The chain combines TRBV5-4 with TRBJ2-1, with D possibly matching TRBD2 (5 bases). CDR3 length: 14 residues. Trimming pared 0 bases from V and 6 bases from J, leaving 10 bases between. In germline, CDR1 is SGHNT, CDR2 YYREEE (reference sequence). The CDR3 DNA reads as TGTGCCAGCAGCTTGGTTAGCGACTCCAATGAGCAGTTCTTC. It translates to CASSLVSDSNEQFF.

The genes are TRBV7-7 and TRBJ1-1; possibly TRBD1 for D (5 bases). This CDR3 region has 13 residues. The germline V and J ends were trimmed by 1 base and 8 bases, with 11 bases remaining between them. Germline CDR1 is SSHAT and CDR2 is FNYEAQ (reference sequence). This chain's CDR3 is CASSLVWGGEAFF. In DNA, the CDR3 is TGTGCCAGCAGCTTAGTCTGGGGGGGAGAAGCTTTCTTT. The full variable domain, its missing parts supplied by reference TRBV7-7 and TRBJ1-1, is GAGVSQSPRYKVTKRGQDVTLRCDPISSHATLYWYQQALGQGPEFLTYFNYEAQPDKSGLPSDRFSAERPEGSISTLTIQRTEQRDSAMYRCASSLVWGGEAFFGQGTRLTVV.

The V gene is TRBV6-5, the J gene TRBJ2-1; D is uncertain. The germline gives CDR1 MNHEY, CDR2 SVGAGI. The CDR3 runs 14 residues. Trimming stripped 7 bases from V and 5 bases from J, with 15 bases between. CDR3 residues: CASTPYGGDNEQFF. The DNA of the CDR3 is TGTGCCAGCACCCCATACGGCGGAGACAATGAGCAGTTCTTC.

The V and J genes are TRBV10-3 and TRBJ1-2; 10 bases fit TRBD1. This CDR3 is 16 amino acids long. The V segment lost 0 bases and the J segment 6 bases; nucleotides outside the gene matches: 7. Germline V CDR1 and CDR2: ENHRY, SYGVKD. The CDR3 region has the DNA TGTGCCATCAGTGAGTCTCCGGGACAGGGGATCGATGGCTACACCTTC. This translates into CAISESPGQGIDGYTF.

The chain couples TRBV28 to TRBJ2-7; 12 nucleotides align to TRBD2. V lost 6 bases to trimming and J lost 6 bases; unmatched junction nucleotides: 9. Germline CDR1 and CDR2: MDHEN and SYDVKM. This CDR3 is built from 15 residues. The CDR3 reads CASSLRLAGVSEQYF. CDR3 nucleotide sequence: TGTGCCAGCAGCCTAAGACTAGCGGGAGTTAGCGAGCAGTACTTC.

The V gene is TRBV29-1, the J gene TRBJ2-7; D possibly corresponds to TRBD1 (6 bases). Per germline, CDR1 SQVTM and CDR2 ANQGSEA. The CDR3 contains 14 residues. The V and J ends lost 6 bases and 1 base respectively, with 16 bases between them. The CDR3 is CSVPTGIASYEQYF. DNA of the CDR3: TGCAGCGTACCAACAGGGATCGCGTCCTACGAGCAGTACTTC.

The chain links TRBV7-8 to TRBJ2-3; the match to TRBD2 covers 8 bases. Germline lookup yields CDR1 SGHVS and CDR2 FQNEAQ. The CDR3 extends over 16 amino acids. Trimming took 4 bases from V and 5 from J; bases not matched to a gene: 11. CDR3: CASSSQPGGAKDTQYF. In DNA, the CDR3 is TGTGCCAGCAGCTCCCAGCCCGGGGGGGCTAAAGATACGCAGTATTTT.

This sequence joins TRBV28 and TRBJ1-2, with D unclear. The CDR3 contains 17 residues. The ends were cut back, 3 bases at V and 4 bases at J, with 21 bases in the middle. Germline CDR1 is MDHEN and CDR2 is SYDVKM. The CDR3 spells CASSFPVSHDTSYGYTF. Written as DNA, the CDR3 is TGTGCCAGCAGTTTCCCCGTCTCCCATGACACTTCCTATGGCTACACCTTC.

The rearrangement links TRBV27 to TRBJ1-2; the D is unclear. The CDR3 loop spans 13 amino acids. Germline CDR1 and CDR2: MNHEY and SMNVEV (reference sequence). V lost 6 bases to trimming and J lost 8 bases, with 16 bases between them. CDR3 coding DNA: TGTGCCAGCAGCCCTATTACAGTAGGAGGCTACACCTTC. Protein: CASSPITVGGYTF.

This clone has just a few counts. J is TRBJ2-7 and V is TRBV4-1; TRBD2 matches at 12 bases. V shed 4 bases, J shed 2 bases, and the junction held 3 bases outside the gene matches. Germline CDR1 reads MGHRA; CDR2 reads YSYEKL. The CDR3 covers 15 residues. CDR3 DNA: TGCGCCAGCAGCCCAAGACTAGCGGGGGCCTACGAGCAGTACTTC. It specifies CASSPRLAGAYEQYF.

V gene TRBV5-4 combines with J gene TRBJ2-7; D is perhaps TRBD1 (6 bases). Germline loops: CDR1 SGHNT, CDR2 YYREEE (reference sequence). V was cut by 4 bases and J by 3 bases, with 8 bases left in between. The CDR3 spans 12 residues. The CDR3 DNA sequence: TGTGCCAGCAGCCAGGGGAGCTACGAGCAGTACTTC. This gives the protein CASSQGSYEQYF.

This clone has just one count. The gene calls are TRBV4-1 and TRBJ2-5, with 13 bases aligning to TRBD2. This CDR3 is built from 17 residues. The ends lost 2 bases at V and 5 bases at J; junction bases unmatched: 8. Germline loops: CDR1 MGHRA, CDR2 YSYEKL. In DNA form, the CDR3 reads TGCGCCAGCAGCCAACGGACTAGCGGGGGTATTCCGGAGACCCAGTACTTC. Translated, it gives CASSQRTSGGIPETQYF.

V and J are TRBV21-1 and TRBJ2-6; the D segment call TRBD1 is taken from the table without a DNA check. TRBV21-1 is noted as a pseudogene. The CDR3 is 16 residues long. The CDR3 region has the DNA TGTGCCAGCAGCAAAGGGTCAGGGGCTGGGGCCAACGTCCTGACTTTC. It encodes CASSKGSGAGANVLTF.

The gene calls are TRBV6-6 and TRBJ1-1; D unresolved. This CDR3 is built from 13 residues. Germline CDR1 reads MNHNY; CDR2 reads SVGAGI (reference sequence). Trimming stripped 0 bases from V and 11 bases from J, with 13 bases between. The CDR3 is CASSYSGAGWAFF. CDR3 in DNA: TGTGCCAGCAGTTACTCAGGTGCAGGATGGGCTTTCTTT.

The rearrangement links TRBV25-1 to TRBJ2-5, with TRBD2 identical over 8 bases. The CDR3 runs 16 residues. The germline V gene encodes CDR1 MGHDK and CDR2 SYGVNS. V was pared by 2 bases and J by 5 bases, with 10 bases of the junction left unmatched. The CDR3 DNA reads TGTGCCAGCAGTGAAGGCGGGCGGGGGGACTCGGAGACCCAGTACTTC. Translation: CASSEGGRGDSETQYF.